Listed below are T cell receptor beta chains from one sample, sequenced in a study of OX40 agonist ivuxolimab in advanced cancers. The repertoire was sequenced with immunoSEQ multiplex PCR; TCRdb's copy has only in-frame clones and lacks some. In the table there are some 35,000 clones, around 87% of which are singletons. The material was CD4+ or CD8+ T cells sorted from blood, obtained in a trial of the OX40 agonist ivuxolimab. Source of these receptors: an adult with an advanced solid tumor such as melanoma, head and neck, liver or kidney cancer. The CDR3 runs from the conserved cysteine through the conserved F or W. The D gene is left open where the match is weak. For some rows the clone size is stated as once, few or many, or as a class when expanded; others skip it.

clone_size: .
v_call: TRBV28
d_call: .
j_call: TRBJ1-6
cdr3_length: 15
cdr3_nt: TGTGCCAGCAGACAAGGGACTGCCTATAATTCACCCCTCCACTTT
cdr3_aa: CASRQGTAYNSPLHF

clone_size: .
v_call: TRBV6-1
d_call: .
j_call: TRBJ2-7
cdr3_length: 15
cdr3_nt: TGTGCCAGCAGTGAGGGTGGCAGGGCCCTTGGCGAGCAGTACTTC
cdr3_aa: CASSEGGRALGEQYF

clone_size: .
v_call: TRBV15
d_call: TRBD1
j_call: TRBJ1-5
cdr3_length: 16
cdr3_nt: TGTGCCACCAGCAGACGGACAGGGGCATACAATCAGCCCCAGCATTTT
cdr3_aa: CATSRRTGAYNQPQHF

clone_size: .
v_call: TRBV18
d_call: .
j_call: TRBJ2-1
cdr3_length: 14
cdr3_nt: TGTGCCAGCTCACCATCCAGATCGACCAATGAGCAGTTCTTC
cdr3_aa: CASSPSRSTNEQFF

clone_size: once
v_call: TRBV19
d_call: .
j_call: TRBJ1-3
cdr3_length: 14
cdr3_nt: TGTGCCAGCGCCCGTTCCATTTCTGGAAACACCATATATTTT
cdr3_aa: CASARSISGNTIYF

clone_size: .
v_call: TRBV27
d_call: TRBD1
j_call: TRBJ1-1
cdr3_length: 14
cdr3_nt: TGTGCCAGCAGTTCCTTCGGCAGGGGGACTGAAGCTTTCTTT
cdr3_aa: CASSSFGRGTEAFF

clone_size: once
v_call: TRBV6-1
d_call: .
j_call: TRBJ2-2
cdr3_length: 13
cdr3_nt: TGTGCCAGCAGGATCATCACCAGCGGGGAGCTGTTTTTT
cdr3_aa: CASRIITSGELFF

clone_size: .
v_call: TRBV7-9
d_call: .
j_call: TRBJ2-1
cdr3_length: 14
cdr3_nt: TGTGCCAGCAGCCAAGCTAGCTCCTACAATGAGCAGTTCTTC
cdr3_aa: CASSQASSYNEQFF

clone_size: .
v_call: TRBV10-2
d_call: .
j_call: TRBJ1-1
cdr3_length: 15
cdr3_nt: TGCGCCAGCAGTGAGTCAGGCAGGGGGAACACTGAAGCTTTCTTT
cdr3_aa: CASSESGRGNTEAFF

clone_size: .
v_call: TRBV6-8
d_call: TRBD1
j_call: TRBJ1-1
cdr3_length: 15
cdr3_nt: TGTGCCAGCACCCCCCGGACAGGGGGCGCGACTGAAGCTTTCTTT
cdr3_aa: CASTPRTGGATEAFF

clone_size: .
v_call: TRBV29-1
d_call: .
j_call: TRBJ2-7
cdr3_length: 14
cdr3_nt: TGCAGCGTGTCCACAGGGTACCCCTCCTACGAGCAGTACTTC
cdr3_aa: CSVSTGYPSYEQYF

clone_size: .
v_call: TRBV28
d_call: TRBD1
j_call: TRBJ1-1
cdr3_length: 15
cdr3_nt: TGTGCCAGTAACATGCGAATGACAGGGACCACTGAAGCTTTCTTT
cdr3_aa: CASNMRMTGTTEAFF

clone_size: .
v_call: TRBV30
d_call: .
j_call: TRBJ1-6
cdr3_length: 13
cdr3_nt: TGTGCCGCCGACAGGTCTGGCAATTCACCCCTCCACTTT
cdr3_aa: CAADRSGNSPLHF

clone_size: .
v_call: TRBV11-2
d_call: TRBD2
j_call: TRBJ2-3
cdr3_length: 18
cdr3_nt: TGTGCCAGCAGCCTGATACTAGCGGGGGCCCCTAGCACAGATACGCAGTATTTT
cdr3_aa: CASSLILAGAPSTDTQYF

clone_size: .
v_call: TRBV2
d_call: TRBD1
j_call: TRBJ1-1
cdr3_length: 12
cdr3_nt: TGTGCCAGCGGACAGGGTTTCACTGAAGCTTTCTTT
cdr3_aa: CASGQGFTEAFF

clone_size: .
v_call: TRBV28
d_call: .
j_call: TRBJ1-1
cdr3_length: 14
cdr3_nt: TGTGCCAGCAGTGGAGGATTAACGAACACTGAAGCTTTCTTT
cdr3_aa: CASSGGLTNTEAFF

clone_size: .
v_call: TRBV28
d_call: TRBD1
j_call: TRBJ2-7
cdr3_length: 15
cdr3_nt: TGTGCCAGCAGTTACCGAACAGGGGGTTTTAACGAGCAGTACTTC
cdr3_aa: CASSYRTGGFNEQYF

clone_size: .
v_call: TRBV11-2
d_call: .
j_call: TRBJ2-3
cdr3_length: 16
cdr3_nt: TGTGCCAGCAGCTCTAGAGGGGCTTCTAGCACAGATACGCAGTATTTT
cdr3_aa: CASSSRGASSTDTQYF

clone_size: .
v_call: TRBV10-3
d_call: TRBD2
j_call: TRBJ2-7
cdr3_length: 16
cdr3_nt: TGTGCCATCAGTGGGCGGTCTGCGGGAGGGCCCCACGAGCAGTACTTC
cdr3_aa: CAISGRSAGGPHEQYF

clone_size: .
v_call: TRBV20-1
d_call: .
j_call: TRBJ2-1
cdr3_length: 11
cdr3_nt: TGCAGTGCTAGAGATCTCAATGAGCAGTTCTTC
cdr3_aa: CSARDLNEQFF

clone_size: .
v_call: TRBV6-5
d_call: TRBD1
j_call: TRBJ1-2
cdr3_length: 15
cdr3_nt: TGTGCCAGCAGCTCCACAGGGGAACTATCCTATGGCTACACCTTC
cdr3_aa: CASSSTGELSYGYTF

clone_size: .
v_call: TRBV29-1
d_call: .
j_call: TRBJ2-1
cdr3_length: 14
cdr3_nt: TGCAGCGTTCTCCCCGGGACCCCTAACAATGAGCAGTTCTTC
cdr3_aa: CSVLPGTPNNEQFF

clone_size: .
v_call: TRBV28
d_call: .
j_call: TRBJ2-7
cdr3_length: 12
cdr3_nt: TGTGCCAGCAGTTATAGGCGGCTAGACAAGTACTTC
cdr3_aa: CASSYRRLDKYF

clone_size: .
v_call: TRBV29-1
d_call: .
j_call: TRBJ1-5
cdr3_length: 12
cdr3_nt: TGCAGCGTTCGACGGAGGCGGCAGCCCCAGCATTTT
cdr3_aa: CSVRRRRQPQHF

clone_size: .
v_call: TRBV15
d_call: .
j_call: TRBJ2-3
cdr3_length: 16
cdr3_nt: TGTGCCACCAGCAGAGTCTGGGGGCATAGCACAGATACGCAGTATTTT
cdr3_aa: CATSRVWGHSTDTQYF

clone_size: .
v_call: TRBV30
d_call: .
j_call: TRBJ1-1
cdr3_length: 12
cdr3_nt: TGTGCCTGGAGTATTGGGCAAACTGAAGCTTTCTTT
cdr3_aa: CAWSIGQTEAFF

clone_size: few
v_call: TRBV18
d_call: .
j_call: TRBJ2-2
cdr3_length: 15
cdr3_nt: TGTGCCAGCTCCCCCCTCGGGGGCAGTACCGGGGAGCTGTTTTTT
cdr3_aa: CASSPLGGSTGELFF

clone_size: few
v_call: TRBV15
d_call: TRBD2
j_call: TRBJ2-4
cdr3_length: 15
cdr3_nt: TGTGCCACCAGCCGGGACGGGGGGTTTGGAAACATTCAGTACTTC
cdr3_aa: CATSRDGGFGNIQYF

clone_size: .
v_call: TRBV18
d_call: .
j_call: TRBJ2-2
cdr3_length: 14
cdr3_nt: TGTGCCAGCTCACCTCCCGGGACTCCCGGGGAGCTGTTTTTT
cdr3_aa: CASSPPGTPGELFF

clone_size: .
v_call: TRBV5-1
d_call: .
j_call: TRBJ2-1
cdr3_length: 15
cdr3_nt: TGCGCCAGCAGCTTTGGGCCTCTCTCCTACAATGAGCAGTTCTTC
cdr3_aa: CASSFGPLSYNEQFF

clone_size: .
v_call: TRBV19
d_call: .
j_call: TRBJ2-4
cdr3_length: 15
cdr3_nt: TGTGCCAGTAGTCTTCCAGGTGGTCCCAAAAACATTCAGTACTTC
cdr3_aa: CASSLPGGPKNIQYF

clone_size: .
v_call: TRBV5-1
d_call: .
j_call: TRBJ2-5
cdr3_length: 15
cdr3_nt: TGCGCCAGCGGCCGGTTAGGGACGGCCCAAGAGACCCAGTACTTC
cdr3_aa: CASGRLGTAQETQYF

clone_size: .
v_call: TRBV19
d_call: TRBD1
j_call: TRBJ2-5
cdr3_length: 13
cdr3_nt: TGTGCCAGCCAGAGCAGGGGGCAGGAGACCCAGTACTTC
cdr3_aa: CASQSRGQETQYF

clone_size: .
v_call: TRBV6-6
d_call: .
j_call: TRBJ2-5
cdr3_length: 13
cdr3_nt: TGTGCCAGCAGTCAGGGGCTGGGAGAGACCCAGTACTTC
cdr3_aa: CASSQGLGETQYF

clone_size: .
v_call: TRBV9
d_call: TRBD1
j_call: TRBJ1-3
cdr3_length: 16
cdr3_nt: TGTGCCAGCAGCGCCGGGACAGGGGGCTCTGGAAACACCATATATTTT
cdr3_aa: CASSAGTGGSGNTIYF

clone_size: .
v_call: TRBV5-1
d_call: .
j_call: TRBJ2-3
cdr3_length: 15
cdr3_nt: TGCGCCAGCAGCTTGAGTGTGCGGACAACAGATACGCAGTATTTT
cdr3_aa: CASSLSVRTTDTQYF

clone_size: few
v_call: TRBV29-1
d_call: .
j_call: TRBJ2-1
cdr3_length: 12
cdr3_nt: TGCAGCGCATGGGGGGGCCGCGGTGAGCAGTTCTTC
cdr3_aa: CSAWGGRGEQFF